Following are 21 T cell receptor beta chains from one sample sequenced in a study of early T cells in non-severe SARS-CoV-2 infection. MiXCR, applied by TCRdb to the 5' RACE reads, yields one record per CDR3 protein. This sample has under 100,000 distinct CDR3 sequences, with around 10% found just once. The sequenced sample was whole blood. The receptors shown here come from an adult who was a healthcare worker with PCR-confirmed SARS-CoV-2 infection or an uninfected control (not recorded which).

The chain combines TRBV28 with TRBJ2-7; D remains ambiguous. V dropped 7 bases and J dropped 0 bases, with 19 bases sitting between them. This CDR3 spans 16 amino acids. Germline V gene sequence: CDR1 MDHEN, CDR2 SYDVKM. The CDR3 DNA reads TGTGCCAGCAAAGGGCCCGGAATAAAAAGCTCCTACGAGCAGTACTTC. It is translated as CASKGPGIKSSYEQYF.

J is TRBJ2-2 and V is TRBV3-1; 14 positions agree with TRBD2. The germline V gene has CDR1 LGHDT and CDR2 YNNKEL (reference sequence). The CDR3 length is 20 residues. Trimming cost V 2 bases and J 5 bases; bases outside gene matches: 13. The CDR3 region is CASSQPTSGRAVAGTGELFF. CDR3 nucleotide sequence: TGTGCCAGCAGCCAACCGACTAGCGGGAGGGCGGTCGCAGGTACCGGGGAGCTGTTTTTT.

Only a few counts were recorded for this clonotype. The gene calls are TRBV5-4 and TRBJ1-3; D is unresolved. The CDR3 has 17 amino acids. The germline CDR1 and CDR2 sequences are SGHNT and YYREEE (reference sequence). Trimming removed 2 bases from V and 0 bases from J, with 15 bases in between. The DNA of the CDR3 is TGTGCCAGCAGCTTTGGTGGTCAGACGAACTCTGGAAACACCATATATTTT. It encodes CASSFGGQTNSGNTIYF.

The gene calls are TRBV6-5 and TRBJ1-2, with D tentatively TRBD1 (5 bases). Germline CDR1 MNHEY, CDR2 SVGAGI. This CDR3 contains 12 residues. Trimming left V 7 bases short and J 1 base short, with 7 bases between. CDR3 residues: CASTGLNYGYTF. The CDR3 nucleotides read TGTGCCAGCACGGGGCTTAACTATGGCTACACCTTC.

The table lists this clonotype with many counts. The chain carries TRBV13 and TRBJ2-7, with a possible D match to TRBD2 (6 bases). Deletions cut 5 bases from V and 3 bases from J, with 14 bases between. Germline V gene lookup returns CDR1 PRHDT and CDR2 FYEKMQ (reference sequence). This CDR3 contains 14 residues. The CDR3 protein is CASSPGDGIYEQYF. The CDR3 bases are TGTGCCAGCAGCCCGGGGGACGGGATCTACGAGCAGTACTTC.

There are a few counts of this clonotype. The genes are TRBV30 and TRBJ2-7; 8 bases line up with TRBD2. Unmatched junction bases numbered 13, after V lost 2 bases and J lost 7 bases. The CDR3 consists of 15 residues. Germline CDR1 is GTSNPN and CDR2 is SVGIG (reference sequence). The CDR3 reads CAWSPSGLVVREQYF. CDR3 DNA: TGTGCCTGGAGTCCATCGGGACTAGTCGTCAGGGAGCAGTACTTC.

The J gene is TRBJ1-4, the V gene TRBV3-1; D gene ambiguous. The CDR3 covers 15 residues. The germline V gene has CDR1 LGHDT and CDR2 YNNKEL (reference sequence). V was trimmed by 3 bases and J by 7 bases, leaving 15 bases between them. CDR3 region: CASSQTAVGGEKLFF. The CDR3 DNA follows: TGTGCCAGCAGCCAGACGGCAGTAGGAGGTGAAAAACTGTTTTTT.

This clonotype was seen only a few times. The V call is TRBV7-9, the J call TRBJ2-5, with D possibly being TRBD2 (5 bases). Germline assignment: CDR1 SEHNR and CDR2 FQNEAQ (reference sequence). The CDR3 covers 12 residues. Trimming took 8 bases from V and 1 from J, leaving 8 bases between them. The CDR3 DNA sequence: TGTGCCAGCGAGGACTTCCAAGAGACCCAGTACTTC. Residues: CASEDFQETQYF.

The V call is TRBV20-1, the J call TRBJ2-1; perhaps TRBD1 as D (6 bases). Germline-derived CDR1 and CDR2 are DFQATT and SNEGSKA (reference sequence). Trimming took 4 bases from V and 6 from J, leaving 22 bases between them. CDR3 length: 16 residues. CDR3 sequence (DNA): TGCAGTGCTACCCGAGGGGGAACCAAAGGTGGCAATGAGCAGTTCTTC. Translating gives CSATRGGTKGGNEQFF.

The chain employs TRBV29-1 and TRBJ2-1; no clear D. The ends were cut back, 3 bases at V and 1 base at J, with 16 bases in the middle. Looked up from germline, CDR1 is SQVTM and CDR2 is ANQGSEA. This CDR3 is 16 amino acids long. CDR3 region: CSVDGGAKSSYNEQFF. The CDR3 DNA is TGCAGCGTTGACGGCGGAGCTAAATCATCCTACAATGAGCAGTTCTTC.

The chain couples TRBV20-1 to TRBJ2-5, with TRBD2 matching over 8 bases. In germline, CDR1 is DFQATT, CDR2 SNEGSKA (reference sequence). V lost 0 bases to trimming and J lost 7 bases; unmatched junction nucleotides: 13. The CDR3 is 16 residues long. The CDR3 DNA follows: TGCAGTGCTAGAGATGGTTACGGGGGACTAGTGAGGACCCAGTACTTC. It codes for CSARDGYGGLVRTQYF.

J is TRBJ2-2 and V is TRBV3-1, with a weak D call TRBD2 (6 bases). From germline, CDR1 is LGHDT and CDR2 YNNKEL (reference sequence). Trimming left V 1 base short and J 0 bases short, with 15 bases between. The CDR3 is 18 residues long. The CDR3 nucleotides read TGTGCCAGCAGCCAAGCCATCCGCGGGACCCCGAACACCGGGGAGCTGTTTTTT. As protein: CASSQAIRGTPNTGELFF.

The chain uses TRBV20-1 and TRBJ2-7, with D tentatively TRBD1 (5 bases). The CDR3 consists of 15 residues. From germline, CDR1 is DFQATT and CDR2 SNEGSKA (reference sequence). V was trimmed by 2 bases and J by 3 bases, leaving 17 bases between them. The chain's CDR3 is CSARPPETEFYEQYF. The CDR3 nucleotides read TGCAGTGCTAGACCTCCTGAGACAGAATTCTACGAGCAGTACTTC.

This clonotype occurred many times. The chain is built from TRBV6-5 and TRBJ2-3, with a possible D match to TRBD1 (5 bases). Trimming pared 8 bases from V and 2 bases from J, leaving 14 bases between. Germline V gene data show CDR1 as MNHEY and CDR2 as SVGAGI. CDR3 length equals 14 residues. In DNA form, the CDR3 reads TGTGCCAGCCAGCAGGGCAGCTTCACAGATACGCAGTATTTT. Translated, it gives CASQQGSFTDTQYF.

This clonotype was found a few times. The chain links TRBV7-2 to TRBJ1-5; D gene unclear. Trimming left V 3 bases short and J 3 bases short, with 3 bases between. Germline V lookup: CDR1 SGHTA, CDR2 FQGNSA. The CDR3 spans 12 residues. CDR3 nucleotide sequence: TGTGCCAGCAGCTTCCCCAATCAGCCCCAGCATTTT. Translating gives CASSFPNQPQHF.

Only a few counts were recorded for this clonotype. The chain links TRBV20-1 to TRBJ2-3; D might be TRBD2 (6 bases). CDR1 is DFQATT and CDR2 is SNEGSKA in the germline V gene (reference sequence). This CDR3 comprises 15 residues. Trimming left V 0 bases short and J 1 base short, with 11 bases between. In DNA, the CDR3 is TGCAGTGCTAGAGATAGACTAGTCGGCACAGATACGCAGTATTTT. It encodes CSARDRLVGTDTQYF.

The table lists this clonotype with a few counts. The gene calls are TRBV7-9 and TRBJ2-1, with 11 bases aligning to TRBD1. CDR3 length: 17 amino acids. Germline V gives CDR1 SEHNR, CDR2 FQNEAQ (reference sequence). Losses at the gene ends were 1 base for V and 9 bases for J; bases not matched to a gene: 11. This chain's CDR3 is CASSLGDGGTGGTEQFF. CDR3 in DNA: TGTGCCAGCAGCTTAGGAGATGGCGGGACAGGGGGTACTGAGCAGTTCTTC.

The chain employs TRBV27 and TRBJ1-5; TRBD1 matches 8 bases. Germline V gives CDR1 MNHEY, CDR2 SMNVEV (reference sequence). The length of the CDR3 is 16 residues. After removal of 3 bases from V and 6 bases from J, the junction contained 10 bases not matched to a gene. The CDR3 loop reads CASSLIRTGGGQPQHF. The CDR3 bases are TGTGCCAGCAGTTTGATTCGTACAGGGGGAGGTCAGCCCCAGCATTTT.

The CDR3 spells CASSQVTFGEQFF. The CDR3 nucleotides are TGTGCCAGCAGCCAAGTCACTTTCGGTGAGCAGTTCTTC. The V call is TRBV3-1, the J call TRBJ2-1; D gene ambiguous. The V gene lost 1 base and the J gene lost 9 bases, with 10 bases spanning the gap. Per germline, CDR1 LGHDT and CDR2 YNNKEL (reference sequence). This CDR3 comprises 13 residues.

Ten or more counts support this clonotype. The chain couples TRBV6-4 to TRBJ1-1; no reliable D call. The CDR3 sequence is 15 residues long. Per the germline V gene, CDR1 is MRHNA and CDR2 is SNTAGT. The ends were cut back, 2 bases at V and 0 bases at J, with 10 bases in the middle. This chain's CDR3 is CASSDRIPMNTEAFF. The CDR3 nucleotides read TGTGCCAGCAGTGACCGAATCCCCATGAACACTGAAGCTTTCTTT.

This chain uses TRBV19 with TRBJ2-1, with D uncertain. CDR1 is LNHDA, CDR2 SQIVND, per germline (reference sequence). The CDR3 runs 15 residues. The V end lost 6 bases, the J end lost 6 bases, and 18 bases lay between the germline ends. CDR3 in DNA: TGTGCCAGTAGCCCCGTCGTGTCCCTCGGCAATGAGCAGTTCTTC. Its translation is CASSPVVSLGNEQFF.